This is a list of T cell receptor beta chains from one sample in a study of CD8 T cells in Susac syndrome. Each CDR3 protein is one row after TCRdb ran MiXCR on the immunoSEQ multiplex PCR reads. The data show hundreds of thousands of distinct CDR3 sequences, about 94% seen once. Sequenced input: CD4+ T cells from PBMCs. These receptors were obtained from a human donor with Susac syndrome. The CDR3 runs from the conserved cysteine through the conserved F or W. The D gene is left open where the match is weak. Some rows have no size entry. The others give once, few or many, or a class for an expanded clone.

CDR3aa: CASSASAGSSEVRTEAFF
CDR3nt: TGTGCCAGCAGCGCGTCGGCCGGGTCGAGTGAAGTCAGGACTGAAGCTTTCTTT
j_gene: TRBJ1-1
abundance: -
v_gene: TRBV7-9
d_gene: -

CDR3aa: CASSQKGGAADTGELFF
CDR3nt: TGTGCCAGCAGCCAGAAAGGAGGGGCCGCGGACACCGGGGAGCTGTTTTTT
j_gene: TRBJ2-2
abundance: -
v_gene: TRBV3-1
d_gene: -

CDR3aa: CSVEGQGAGSTFEQYF
CDR3nt: TGCAGCGTTGAGGGTCAGGGGGCAGGCTCTACGTTCGAGCAGTACTTC
j_gene: TRBJ2-7
abundance: -
v_gene: TRBV29-1
d_gene: TRBD1

CDR3aa: CSARVREEYF
CDR3nt: TGCAGTGCTAGAGTGCGGGAGGAGTATTTT
j_gene: TRBJ2-3
abundance: -
v_gene: TRBV20-1
d_gene: TRBD2

CDR3aa: CSAGERTGVLYEQYF
CDR3nt: TGCAGTGCTGGGGAGCGGACAGGGGTATTATACGAGCAGTACTTC
j_gene: TRBJ2-7
abundance: -
v_gene: TRBV20-1
d_gene: TRBD1

CDR3aa: CSVVGGAKGYTF
CDR3nt: TGCAGCGTCGTAGGGGGGGCTAAGGGCTACACCTTC
j_gene: TRBJ1-2
abundance: -
v_gene: TRBV29-1
d_gene: -

CDR3aa: CSARDGGQRFSGNTIYF
CDR3nt: TGCAGTGCTAGAGATGGAGGACAACGATTCTCTGGAAACACCATATATTTT
j_gene: TRBJ1-3
abundance: -
v_gene: TRBV20-1
d_gene: -

CDR3aa: CASSLLGDDDEQYF
CDR3nt: TGTGCCAGCAGCTTATTAGGGGATGACGACGAGCAGTACTTC
j_gene: TRBJ2-7
abundance: -
v_gene: TRBV11-2
d_gene: -

CDR3aa: CASTLRAHNSPLHF
CDR3nt: TGTGCCAGCACCCTACGGGCGCATAATTCACCCCTCCACTTT
j_gene: TRBJ1-6
abundance: -
v_gene: TRBV6-2/TRBV6-3
d_gene: -

CDR3aa: CSADLENYGYTF
CDR3nt: TGCAGTGCCGATCTGGAGAACTATGGCTACACCTTC
j_gene: TRBJ1-2
abundance: -
v_gene: TRBV20-1
d_gene: -

CDR3aa: CASSPRAGAGYEQYF
CDR3nt: TGCGCCAGCAGCCCTCGAGCGGGGGCAGGCTACGAGCAGTACTTC
j_gene: TRBJ2-7
abundance: -
v_gene: TRBV4-1
d_gene: TRBD2

CDR3aa: CASSPRATGTEHTF
CDR3nt: TGTGCCAGCAGTCCCCGCGCGACAGGGACGGAGCACACCTTC
j_gene: TRBJ1-2
abundance: -
v_gene: TRBV12-3/TRBV12-4
d_gene: TRBD1

CDR3aa: CASSATFGQGAFSPLHF
CDR3nt: TGTGCCAGCAGTGCAACATTTGGACAGGGGGCTTTTTCACCCCTCCACTTT
j_gene: TRBJ1-6
abundance: once
v_gene: TRBV6-1
d_gene: TRBD1

CDR3aa: CAWSALGGLAGRETQYF
CDR3nt: TGTGCCTGGAGTGCACTAGGCGGCCTAGCGGGGCGAGAGACCCAGTACTTC
j_gene: TRBJ2-5
abundance: -
v_gene: TRBV30
d_gene: TRBD2